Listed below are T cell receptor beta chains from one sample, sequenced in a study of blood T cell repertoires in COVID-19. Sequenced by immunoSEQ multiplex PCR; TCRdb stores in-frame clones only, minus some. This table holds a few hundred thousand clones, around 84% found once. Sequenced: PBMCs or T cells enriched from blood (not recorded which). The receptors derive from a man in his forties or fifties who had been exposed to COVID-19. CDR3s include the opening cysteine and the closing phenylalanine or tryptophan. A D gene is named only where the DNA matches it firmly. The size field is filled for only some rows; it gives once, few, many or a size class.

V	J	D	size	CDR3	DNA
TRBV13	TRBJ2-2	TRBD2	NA	CASSLGIYKSGRSGELFF	TGTGCCAGCAGCTTAGGGATTTACAAGAGCGGGAGGTCCGGGGAGCTGTTTTTT
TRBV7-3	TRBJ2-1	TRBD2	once	CASSLNLAGVNNEQFF	TGTGCCAGCAGCTTAAACCTAGCGGGAGTAAACAATGAGCAGTTCTTC
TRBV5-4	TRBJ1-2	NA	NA	CASSLVGGPNYGYTF	TGTGCCAGCAGCTTGGTGGGGGGGCCTAACTATGGCTACACCTTC
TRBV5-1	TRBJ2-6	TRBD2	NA	CASSSGASGSSGANVLTF	TGCGCCAGCAGCTCAGGGGCCAGCGGGAGTTCTGGGGCCAACGTCCTGACTTTC
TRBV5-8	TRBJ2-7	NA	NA	CASSLSGNVYEQYF	TGTGCCAGCAGCTTGTCCGGGAATGTCTACGAGCAGTACTTC
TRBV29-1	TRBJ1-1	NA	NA	CSARDGQNTEAFF	TGCAGCGCCCGAGACGGACAGAACACTGAAGCTTTCTTT
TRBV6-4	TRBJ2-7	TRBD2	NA	CASRDTSGRFWEQYF	TGTGCCAGCAGGGATACTAGCGGGAGGTTTTGGGAGCAGTACTTC
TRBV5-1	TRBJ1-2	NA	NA	CASSLKDNSGYGYTF	TGCGCCAGCAGCTTGAAGGACAACTCAGGCTATGGCTACACCTTC
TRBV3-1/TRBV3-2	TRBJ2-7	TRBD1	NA	CASSQRGQGGSYEQYF	TGTGCCAGCAGCCAGAGAGGACAGGGGGGGTCCTACGAGCAGTACTTC
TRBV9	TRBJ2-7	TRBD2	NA	CASSVAGTSGYEQYF	TGTGCCAGCAGCGTGGCCGGGACTAGCGGCTACGAGCAGTACTTC
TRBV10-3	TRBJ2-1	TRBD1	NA	CAITERLTGHNEQFF	TGTGCCATCACCGAACGATTGACAGGGCACAATGAGCAGTTCTTC
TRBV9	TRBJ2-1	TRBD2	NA	CASSVGGTSGSYEQFF	TGTGCCAGCAGCGTAGGTGGGACTAGCGGGAGCTATGAGCAGTTCTTC
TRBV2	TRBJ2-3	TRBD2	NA	CASGAGGLAGTDTQYF	TGTGCCAGCGGGGCTGGTGGCCTAGCGGGCACAGATACGCAGTATTTT
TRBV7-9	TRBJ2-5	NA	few	CASSSPNREETQYF	TGTGCCAGCAGCTCACCAAACAGGGAAGAGACCCAGTACTTC
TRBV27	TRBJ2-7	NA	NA	CASRGGRGTYEQYF	TGTGCCAGCCGAGGGGGGCGGGGGACCTACGAGCAGTACTTC
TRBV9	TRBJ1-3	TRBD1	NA	CASSPGQATNTIYF	TGTGCCAGCAGCCCGGGACAGGCTACAAACACCATATATTTT
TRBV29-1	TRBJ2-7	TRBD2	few	CSVEVEREVYEQYF	TGCAGCGTTGAAGTGGAGCGGGAGGTTTACGAGCAGTACTTC
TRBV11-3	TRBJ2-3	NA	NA	CASSLGGASGASTDTQYF	TGTGCCAGCAGCTTAGGGGGGGCGAGCGGGGCCTCCACAGATACGCAGTATTTT
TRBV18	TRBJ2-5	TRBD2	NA	CASSPPLGSSGRETQYF	TGTGCCAGCTCACCACCTTTGGGCTCTAGCGGGAGAGAGACCCAGTACTTC
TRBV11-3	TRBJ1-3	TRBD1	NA	CATRTTGLGNTIYF	TGTGCCACCCGAACGACAGGGCTTGGAAACACCATATATTTT
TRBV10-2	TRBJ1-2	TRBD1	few	CASSESRTGWGYTF	TGCGCCAGCAGTGAGTCGCGGACAGGTTGGGGCTACACCTTC
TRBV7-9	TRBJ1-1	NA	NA	CASSRHTEAFF	TGTGCCAGCAGCCGTCACACTGAAGCTTTCTTT
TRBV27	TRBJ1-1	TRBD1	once	CATSPGGVKTEAFF	TGTGCCACGAGTCCAGGGGGCGTGAAAACTGAAGCTTTCTTT
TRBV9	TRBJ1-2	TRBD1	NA	CASSTSGTDYGYTF	TGTGCCAGCAGCACATCCGGGACAGACTATGGCTACACCTTC
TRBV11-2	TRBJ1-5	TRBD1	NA	CASSFEAGGNQPQHF	TGTGCCAGCAGCTTTGAGGCAGGGGGGAATCAGCCCCAGCATTTT
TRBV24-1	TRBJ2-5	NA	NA	CATSDLRQGLQETQYF	TGTGCCACCAGTGATTTAAGGCAGGGACTCCAAGAGACCCAGTACTTC
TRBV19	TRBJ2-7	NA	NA	CASSEYSNEQYF	TGTGCCAGTTCCGAGTATTCGAACGAGCAGTACTTC
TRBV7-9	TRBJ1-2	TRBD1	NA	CASSTRQGNGYTF	TGTGCCAGCAGCACACGACAGGGTAACGGCTACACCTTC
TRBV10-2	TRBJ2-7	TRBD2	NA	CASSDGTSGYEQYF	TGCGCCAGCAGTGATGGGACTAGCGGATACGAGCAGTACTTC
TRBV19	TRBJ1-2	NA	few	CASSRRTDTVRYGYTF	TGTGCCAGTAGTAGACGGACAGACACCGTTCGATACGGCTACACCTTC
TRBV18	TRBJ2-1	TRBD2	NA	CASSPPSSGQNNEQFF	TGTGCCAGCTCACCACCCTCTAGCGGGCAGAACAATGAGCAGTTCTTC
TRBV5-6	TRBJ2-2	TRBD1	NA	CASSLAGQGITGELFF	TGTGCCAGCAGCTTGGCGGGACAGGGAATCACCGGGGAGCTGTTTTTT
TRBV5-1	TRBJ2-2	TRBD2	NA	CASSFGLAGGNTGELFF	TGCGCCAGCAGCTTCGGCCTAGCGGGAGGGAACACCGGGGAGCTGTTTTTT
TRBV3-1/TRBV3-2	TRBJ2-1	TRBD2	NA	CASSQGGLAGDNEQFF	TGTGCCAGCAGCCAAGGGGGACTAGCGGGTGACAATGAGCAGTTCTTC
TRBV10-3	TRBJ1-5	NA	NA	CAISDNIKPQHF	TGTGCCATCAGTGATAATATTAAGCCCCAGCATTTT
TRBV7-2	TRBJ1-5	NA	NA	CASSSQNQPQHF	TGTGCCAGCAGCTCTCAGAATCAGCCCCAGCATTTT
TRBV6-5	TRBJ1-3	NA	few	CASSYGAPGRTGTIYF	TGTGCCAGCAGTTACGGTGCCCCGGGTCGGACTGGCACCATATATTTT
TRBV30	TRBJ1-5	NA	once	CAWALGGNQPQHF	TGTGCCTGGGCCCTAGGGGGCAATCAGCCCCAGCATTTT
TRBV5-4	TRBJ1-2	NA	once	CASSLEQGRYDYGYTF	TGTGCCAGCAGCTTGGAACAGGGCAGGTACGACTATGGCTACACCTTC
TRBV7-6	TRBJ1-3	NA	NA	CASSFGGNTIYF	TGTGCCAGCAGCTTCGGGGGAAACACCATATATTTT
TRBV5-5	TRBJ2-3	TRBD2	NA	CASSLDSGRGDTQYF	TGTGCCAGCAGCTTGGATTCCGGGAGGGGAGATACGCAGTATTTT
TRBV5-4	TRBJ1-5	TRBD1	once	CASSLGRGQGPQHF	TGTGCCAGCAGCTTAGGAAGGGGACAGGGGCCCCAGCATTTT
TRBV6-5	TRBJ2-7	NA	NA	CASRVTGFEQYF	TGTGCCAGCAGGGTTACAGGTTTCGAGCAGTACTTC
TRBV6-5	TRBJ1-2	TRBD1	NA	CASSYRQGRAGGYTF	TGTGCCAGCAGTTACAGACAGGGTCGAGCAGGGGGCTACACCTTC
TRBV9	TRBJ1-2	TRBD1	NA	CASSEGTVGDSYTF	TGTGCCAGCAGCGAGGGGACAGTTGGAGATAGCTACACCTTC
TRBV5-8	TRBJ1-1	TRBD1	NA	CASSLQWTGNTEAFF	TGTGCCAGCAGCTTACAGTGGACAGGAAACACTGAAGCTTTCTTT
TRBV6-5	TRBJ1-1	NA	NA	CASSQARNTEAFF	TGTGCCAGCAGCCAGGCTCGGAACACTGAAGCTTTCTTT
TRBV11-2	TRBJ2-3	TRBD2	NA	CASTLGTSGDGAQYF	TGTGCCAGCACCCTTGGGACTAGCGGAGACGGGGCGCAGTATTTT
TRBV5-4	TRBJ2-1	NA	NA	CASSLFEHEQFF	TGTGCCAGCAGCTTATTCGAGCATGAGCAGTTCTTC
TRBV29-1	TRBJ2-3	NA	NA	CSVVQGNTDTQYF	TGCAGCGTTGTTCAGGGGAATACAGATACGCAGTATTTT
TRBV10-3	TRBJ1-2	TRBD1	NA	CAISESDRVAGYTF	TGTGCCATCAGTGAGTCCGACAGGGTAGCTGGCTACACCTTC
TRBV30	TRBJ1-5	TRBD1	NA	CAWSDRLSGTGGYQPQHF	TGTGCCTGGAGCGACCGCCTATCCGGGACAGGGGGCTATCAGCCCCAGCATTTT
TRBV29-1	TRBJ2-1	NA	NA	CSVGFRAIDEQFF	TGCAGCGTTGGATTCAGGGCGATCGATGAGCAGTTCTTC
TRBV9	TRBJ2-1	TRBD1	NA	CASSYRPGQEQFF	TGTGCCAGCAGCTACCGACCGGGACAGGAGCAGTTCTTC
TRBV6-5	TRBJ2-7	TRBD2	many	CASSSSGSGYEQYF	TGTGCCAGCAGTTCTAGCGGGAGTGGCTACGAGCAGTACTTC